The rows below give T cell receptor beta chains drawn from one sample of a study of blood T cell repertoires in COVID-19. Only in-frame clones appear in the TCRdb table, and some are missing; sequencing was by immunoSEQ multiplex PCR. Of 300,000 or so clones in the sample, around four fifths are singletons; the top ten hold 4.1%. The material sequenced was peripheral blood. The receptor source for this set is a woman aged 45-60 years with active or convalescent COVID-19. Each CDR3 is given with its conserved first and last residue. The order of the fields is clone size, D gene, J gene, V gene, CDR3 protein, CDR3 DNA. The D gene is left open where the match is weak. Rows give clone size only sometimes, using once, few, many, or a class for an expanded clone.

clone_size: once
d_call: TRBD2
j_call: TRBJ2-7
v_call: TRBV6-4
cdr3_aa: CASSVNPLTSGPYEQYF
cdr3_nt: TGTGCCAGCAGTGTAAATCCCCTTACTAGCGGTCCCTACGAGCAGTACTTC

clone_size: .
d_call: .
j_call: TRBJ1-2
v_call: TRBV24-1
cdr3_aa: CATSDGRARFNYGYTF
cdr3_nt: TGTGCCACCAGTGATGGCAGGGCACGCTTTAACTATGGCTACACCTTC

clone_size: .
d_call: TRBD2
j_call: TRBJ2-1
v_call: TRBV3-1/TRBV3-2
cdr3_aa: CASSYWTSGSDEQFF
cdr3_nt: TGTGCCAGCAGTTATTGGACTAGCGGGAGTGATGAGCAGTTCTTC

clone_size: .
d_call: TRBD2
j_call: TRBJ2-7
v_call: TRBV6-5
cdr3_aa: CASSSGTSGRVYEQYF
cdr3_nt: TGTGCCAGCAGTTCCGGGACTAGCGGGAGAGTGTACGAGCAGTACTTC

clone_size: .
d_call: .
j_call: TRBJ1-1
v_call: TRBV7-2
cdr3_aa: CASSLEIGGETEAFF
cdr3_nt: TGTGCCAGCAGCTTAGAAATAGGGGGAGAGACTGAAGCTTTCTTT

clone_size: .
d_call: TRBD2
j_call: TRBJ2-7
v_call: TRBV24-1
cdr3_aa: CATSGTLGTSGSREQYF
cdr3_nt: TGTGCCACCAGTGGCACCCTGGGGACTAGCGGGAGTCGCGAGCAGTACTTC

clone_size: .
d_call: .
j_call: TRBJ2-3
v_call: TRBV3-1/TRBV3-2
cdr3_aa: CASTLRSGYTDTQYF
cdr3_nt: TGTGCCAGCACCCTTCGCTCGGGTTACACAGATACGCAGTATTTT

clone_size: few
d_call: TRBD2
j_call: TRBJ2-1
v_call: TRBV5-4
cdr3_aa: CASSSPSSGRRDEQFF
cdr3_nt: TGTGCCAGCAGCTCCCCTTCTAGCGGGAGGCGCGATGAGCAGTTCTTC

clone_size: .
d_call: TRBD2
j_call: TRBJ2-5
v_call: TRBV9
cdr3_aa: CASSLGLAAVRETQYF
cdr3_nt: TGTGCCAGCAGCCTGGGACTAGCGGCTGTAAGAGAGACCCAGTACTTC

clone_size: .
d_call: TRBD2
j_call: TRBJ2-2
v_call: TRBV4-2
cdr3_aa: CASSQPPLLAGDTGELFF
cdr3_nt: TGTGCCAGCAGCCAGCCCCCGTTACTCGCGGGGGACACCGGGGAGCTGTTTTTT

clone_size: .
d_call: TRBD1
j_call: TRBJ1-1
v_call: TRBV18
cdr3_aa: CASSHTRGDTEAFF
cdr3_nt: TGTGCCAGCTCACATACCAGGGGGGACACTGAAGCTTTCTTT

clone_size: once
d_call: TRBD2
j_call: TRBJ2-1
v_call: TRBV11-2
cdr3_aa: CASSLVGTSGGNYNEQFF
cdr3_nt: TGTGCCAGCAGCTTGGTAGGGACTAGCGGGGGGAATTACAATGAGCAGTTCTTC

clone_size: few
d_call: .
j_call: TRBJ1-2
v_call: TRBV12-3/TRBV12-4
cdr3_aa: CASSSGNYGYTF
cdr3_nt: TGTGCCAGCAGTTCAGGGAACTATGGCTACACCTTC

clone_size: .
d_call: .
j_call: TRBJ2-1
v_call: TRBV21-1
cdr3_aa: CASRPDKRDISYEQFF
cdr3_nt: TGTGCCAGCAGGCCCGATAAGCGGGACATTTCCTATGAGCAGTTCTTC

clone_size: few
d_call: .
j_call: TRBJ1-2
v_call: TRBV7-2
cdr3_aa: CASSTSRVGYTF
cdr3_nt: TGTGCCAGCAGCACAAGCAGGGTGGGCTACACCTTC

clone_size: .
d_call: TRBD2
j_call: TRBJ2-3
v_call: TRBV19
cdr3_aa: CASSISGGTDTQYF
cdr3_nt: TGTGCCAGTAGTATTAGCGGGGGCACAGATACGCAGTATTTT

clone_size: .
d_call: .
j_call: TRBJ1-6
v_call: TRBV21-1
cdr3_aa: CASPRQRGRFNSPLHF
cdr3_nt: TGTGCCTCACCGCGCCAAAGAGGCAGATTTAATTCACCCCTCCACTTT

clone_size: once
d_call: .
j_call: TRBJ1-2
v_call: TRBV2
cdr3_aa: CASTQGNYGYTF
cdr3_nt: TGTGCCAGCACCCAGGGGAACTATGGCTACACCTTC

clone_size: .
d_call: TRBD1
j_call: TRBJ1-1
v_call: TRBV5-5
cdr3_aa: CASSLETGGGGEAFF
cdr3_nt: TGTGCCAGCAGCTTGGAAACAGGGGGCGGGGGTGAAGCTTTCTTT

clone_size: .
d_call: TRBD1
j_call: TRBJ1-3
v_call: TRBV5-6
cdr3_aa: CASSVRGAISGNTIYF
cdr3_nt: TGTGCCAGCAGCGTCAGGGGGGCGATTTCTGGAAACACCATATATTTT

clone_size: .
d_call: TRBD2
j_call: TRBJ2-3
v_call: TRBV6-5
cdr3_aa: CASSYDGGRVADTQYF
cdr3_nt: TGTGCCAGCAGTTACGACGGCGGGAGAGTCGCAGATACGCAGTATTTT

clone_size: .
d_call: .
j_call: TRBJ2-1
v_call: TRBV4-1
cdr3_aa: CASSDRRGGVYNEQFF
cdr3_nt: TGCGCCAGCAGCGATCGAAGGGGCGGGGTTTACAATGAGCAGTTCTTC

clone_size: .
d_call: .
j_call: TRBJ1-5
v_call: TRBV19
cdr3_aa: CASSLARPQPQHF
cdr3_nt: TGTGCCAGTAGCCTAGCAAGACCCCAGCCCCAGCATTTT

clone_size: .
d_call: TRBD2
j_call: TRBJ2-1
v_call: TRBV5-1
cdr3_aa: CASSSYPGLAVSEKQFF
cdr3_nt: TGCGCCAGCAGCTCTTATCCGGGACTAGCGGTTTCGGAAAAGCAGTTCTTC

clone_size: .
d_call: .
j_call: TRBJ1-1
v_call: TRBV7-9
cdr3_aa: CASTRLDVGTEAFF
cdr3_nt: TGTGCCAGCACCCGACTAGATGTGGGGACTGAAGCTTTCTTT

clone_size: .
d_call: TRBD2
j_call: TRBJ2-7
v_call: TRBV5-6
cdr3_aa: CASRATSGGAYEQYF
cdr3_nt: TGTGCCAGCAGGGCGACTAGCGGGGGAGCCTACGAGCAGTACTTC

clone_size: .
d_call: .
j_call: TRBJ1-6
v_call: TRBV4-1
cdr3_aa: CATRGRNSPLHF
cdr3_nt: TGCGCCACCCGAGGGAGAAATTCACCCCTCCATTTT

clone_size: many
d_call: TRBD1
j_call: TRBJ1-1
v_call: TRBV19
cdr3_aa: CASRLTGGQKEAFF
cdr3_nt: TGTGCCAGTAGGCTAACAGGGGGCCAGAAAGAAGCTTTCTTT

clone_size: .
d_call: .
j_call: TRBJ2-2
v_call: TRBV6-5
cdr3_aa: CASSPRARNTGELFF
cdr3_nt: TGTGCCAGCAGTCCGAGGGCGAGGAACACCGGGGAGCTGTTTTTT

clone_size: .
d_call: TRBD2
j_call: TRBJ2-1
v_call: TRBV5-4
cdr3_aa: CASRRAGTSNNEQFF
cdr3_nt: TGTGCCAGCAGGCGTGCCGGGACTAGTAACAATGAGCAGTTCTTC

clone_size: .
d_call: TRBD1
j_call: TRBJ1-2
v_call: TRBV5-1
cdr3_aa: CASSGGQGESLF
cdr3_nt: TGCGCCAGCAGCGGCGGACAGGGGGAATCCCTTTTC

clone_size: .
d_call: .
j_call: TRBJ1-2
v_call: TRBV19
cdr3_aa: CASSSGETWGGYTF
cdr3_nt: TGTGCCAGTAGTTCAGGGGAAACCTGGGGAGGCTACACCTTC

clone_size: .
d_call: .
j_call: TRBJ1-3
v_call: TRBV12-5
cdr3_aa: CASGLPLWREAPSSGNTIYF
cdr3_nt: TGTGCTAGTGGTTTGCCCCTGTGGCGGGAGGCGCCGAGCTCTGGAAACACCATATATTTT

clone_size: few
d_call: TRBD2
j_call: TRBJ2-1
v_call: TRBV15
cdr3_aa: CATSSREGADEQFF
cdr3_nt: TGTGCCACCAGCTCGCGGGAGGGTGCGGATGAGCAGTTCTTC

clone_size: .
d_call: .
j_call: TRBJ1-1
v_call: TRBV5-1
cdr3_aa: CASSPGRWRSNTEAFF
cdr3_nt: TGCGCCAGCAGCCCCGGCCGGTGGAGGTCGAACACTGAAGCTTTCTTT

clone_size: .
d_call: .
j_call: TRBJ2-5
v_call: TRBV5-6
cdr3_aa: CASSLEIQDQETQYF
cdr3_nt: TGTGCCAGCAGCTTGGAGATACAGGATCAAGAGACCCAGTACTTC